One and the same sample provided the 12 T cell receptor beta chains below, sequenced in a study of T cell responses to AZD1222 COVID-19 vaccine (dated by TCRdb to the early 2020s). Libraries came from the immunoSEQ multiplex PCR assay. The immuneACCESS repertoire file appears here via TCRdb, limited to in-frame rearrangements. These files lack a portion of the clones; in checked studies, under half of the deficit traces to unresolved V genes, and the cause of the others is not known. A total of tens of thousands of clones appear in this sample, approximately 91% of them only once. The ten top clones hold 2.4% of the sample. The sample's time point label, in plain terms: baseline before first vaccination. The sequenced sample was peripheral blood, obtained on day 0 of AZD1222 vaccination. The receptors derive from an adult in good health.

As for this clone: A read error may account for a junction end that differs from germline. This chain connects TRBV12-5 to TRBJ1-2; D is undetermined. Germline loops: CDR1 LGHNT, CDR2 FRNRAP. The CDR3 has 13 amino acids. CDR3 region: CASGLQTDYGYTF. The CDR3, as DNA: TGTGCTAGTGGTTTGCAGACCGACTACGGCTACACCTTC.

The V call is TRBV13, the J call TRBJ2-1; 9 positions match TRBD1. CDR3 length: 15 amino acids. Germline V lookup: CDR1 PRHDT, CDR2 FYEKMQ (reference sequence). The V and J ends lost 6 bases and 9 bases, in that order; junction bases with no gene match: 12. The CDR3 coding sequence is TGTGCCAGCAGTCCGGGACAGGGTAATTCGGGTGAGCAGTTCTTC. Translated: CASSPGQGNSGEQFF.

The chain carries TRBV29-1 and TRBJ2-1; D remains unclear. V dropped 3 bases and J dropped 0 bases, with 6 bases sitting between them. Germline CDR1 reads SQVTM; CDR2 reads ANQGSEA. The CDR3 contains 13 residues. The CDR3 bases are TGCAGCGTTGAGCGGAGCTCCTACAATGAGCAGTTCTTC. Translation: CSVERSSYNEQFF.

This chain connects TRBV7-2 to TRBJ1-3; D is undetermined. In germline, CDR1 is SGHTA, CDR2 FQGNSA. V was trimmed by 1 base and J by 0 bases, leaving 7 bases between them. The CDR3 extends over 15 amino acids. This CDR3 is CASSLEGSSGNTIYF. In nucleotides, the CDR3 is TGTGCCAGCAGCTTAGAGGGCAGCTCTGGAAACACCATATATTTT.

This clone is a singleton in its sample. V and J are TRBV12-5 and TRBJ2-7, with 10 bases aligning to TRBD1. V gave up 0 bases and J gave up 5 bases; unmatched junction bases: 7. The germline V gene has CDR1 LGHNT and CDR2 FRNRAP. This CDR3 is 16 amino acids long. Here the CDR3 DNA reads TGTGCTAGTGGTTTGGTACGAAAGGACAGGGGGGACGAGCAGTACTTC. Residues: CASGLVRKDRGDEQYF.

The chain employs TRBV27 and TRBJ2-7; 11 nucleotides line up with TRBD2. CDR1 MNHEY and CDR2 SMNVEV come from the germline V gene (reference sequence). This CDR3 comprises 15 residues. V trimming: 2 bases; J trimming: 3 bases; junction bases outside the gene matches: 3. The CDR3 protein is CASSLTLAGGYEQYF. The CDR3 DNA sequence: TGTGCCAGCAGTTTAACCCTAGCGGGAGGCTACGAGCAGTACTTC.

The chain uses TRBV11-3 and TRBJ2-5, with unresolved D. CDR1 is SGHNT and CDR2 is YENEEA in the germline V gene. The germline V and J ends were trimmed by 5 bases and 5 bases, with 15 bases remaining between them. This CDR3 has 14 residues. CDR3 loop: CASSHILSPETQYF. The CDR3 DNA sequence: TGTGCCAGCAGCCATATCTTAAGCCCGGAGACCCAGTACTTC.

The DNA for the CDR3 is TGTGCCTGGAGCGCTGGGGGACCGAGGCCTGAAGCTTTCTTT. It yields the protein CAWSAGGPRPEAFF. The rearrangement links TRBV30 to TRBJ1-1, with D perhaps matching TRBD1 (5 bases). Germline V gives CDR1 GTSNPN, CDR2 SVGIG (reference sequence). Trimming pared 3 bases from V and 6 bases from J, leaving 17 bases between. The CDR3 is 14 residues long.

The chain couples TRBV4-1 to TRBJ2-2; 8 bases agree with TRBD1. Unmatched junction bases numbered 9, after V lost 4 bases and J lost 5 bases. From germline, CDR1 is MGHRA and CDR2 YSYEKL. This CDR3 comprises 16 residues. Here the CDR3 reads CASSPPHRGRTGELFF. CDR3 coding DNA: TGCGCCAGCAGCCCACCACACAGGGGGAGGACCGGGGAGCTGTTTTTT.

The V and J genes are TRBV7-2 and TRBJ2-2, with 8 bases aligning to TRBD1. Losses at the gene ends were 3 bases for V and 5 bases for J; bases not matched to a gene: 5. This CDR3 spans 15 amino acids. CDR1 SGHTA and CDR2 FQGNSA come from the germline V gene. The DNA of the CDR3 is TGTGCCAGCAGCTTGCAGGGGGCGGTTACCGGGGAGCTGTTTTTT. Its protein is CASSLQGAVTGELFF.

This chain uses TRBV9 with TRBJ1-5, with D maybe TRBD1 (5 bases). The V and J ends lost 4 bases and 0 bases respectively, with 20 bases between them. The CDR3 covers 18 residues. Looked up from germline, CDR1 is SGDLS and CDR2 is YYNGEE. The CDR3 DNA follows: TGTGCCAGCAGCCTGGGACCGGACCTTTGGGGTAGCAATCAGCCCCAGCATTTT. As protein: CASSLGPDLWGSNQPQHF. Looking up the rest from reference TRBV9 and TRBJ1-5 gives the full variable domain: DSGVTQTPKHLITATGQRVTLRCSPRSGDLSVYWYQQSLDQGLQFLIQYYNGEERAKGNILERFSAQQFPDLHSELNLSSLELGDSALYFCASSLGPDLWGSNQPQHFGDGTRLSIL.

The rearrangement links TRBV7-8 to TRBJ2-1; 10 bases line up with TRBD2. The CDR3 spans 18 residues. Per the germline V gene, CDR1 is SGHVS and CDR2 is FQNEAQ. V dropped 2 bases and J dropped 5; count of bases not matched to a gene: 12. CDR3 loop: CASSLPLAGSRWHNEQFF. The DNA of the CDR3 is TGTGCCAGCAGCTTACCACTAGCGGGATCACGATGGCACAATGAGCAGTTCTTC.